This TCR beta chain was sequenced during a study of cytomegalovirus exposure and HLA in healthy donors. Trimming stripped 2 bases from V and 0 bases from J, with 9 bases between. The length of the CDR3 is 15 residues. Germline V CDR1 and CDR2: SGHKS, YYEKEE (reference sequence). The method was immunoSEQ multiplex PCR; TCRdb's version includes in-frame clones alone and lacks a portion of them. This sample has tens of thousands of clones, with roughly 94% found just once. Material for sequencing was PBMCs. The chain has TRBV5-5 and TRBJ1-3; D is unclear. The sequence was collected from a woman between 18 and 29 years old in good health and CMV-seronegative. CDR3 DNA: TGTGCCAGCAGCTTAACCCGAGTCTCTGGAAACACCATATATTTT. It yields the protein CASSLTRVSGNTIYF.